The 29 T cell receptor beta chains below come from one sample, sequenced in a study of T cells in Graves' hyperthyroidism and ophthalmopathy. Amplification yielded TCR beta CDR3 regions, with RNA transcripts as the source. A first-round RT-PCR of the TCR CDR3 used the HTBI primer set. From the multiplex PCR reads, TCRdb called clonotypes with MiXCR, one entry per CDR3 protein. The sample holds fewer than 400,000 distinct CDR3 sequences; about an eighth are singletons and the top ten take over 25%. Sequenced: blood. All receptors derive from a man aged 50 to 60 with Graves' ophthalmopathy.

V gene TRBV29-1 combines with J gene TRBJ2-1; a possible D gene is TRBD2 (6 bases). Looked up from germline, CDR1 is SQVTM and CDR2 is ANQGSEA. There are 13 residues in the CDR3. The V and J ends lost 7 bases and 7 bases respectively, with 17 bases between them. CDR3 residues: CSGRLLAGNEQFF. The CDR3 DNA sequence: TGCAGCGGGAGGTTACTAGCTGGGAATGAGCAGTTCTTC.

The chain couples TRBV2 to TRBJ2-1; the D is unclear. The V end lost 6 bases, the J end lost 9 bases, and 12 bases lay between the germline ends. The CDR3 extends over 12 amino acids. Per the germline V gene, CDR1 is SNHLY and CDR2 is FYNNEI. In DNA form, the CDR3 reads TGTGCCAGCAGCCTTGAAGGCGGTGAGCAGTTCTTC. Translating it yields CASSLEGGEQFF.

This clonotype has at least ten counts. The genes are TRBV28 and TRBJ1-2; possible D gene TRBD1, 6 bases. The length of the CDR3 is 15 residues. V lost 7 bases, J lost 3 bases, and 18 bases lay in between. Germline V lookup: CDR1 MDHEN, CDR2 SYDVKM. CDR3 DNA: TGTGCCAGCACCCAAGGGGGGTCGAAGGACTATGGCTACACCTTC. Protein sequence: CASTQGGSKDYGYTF.

To note about this clonotype: This could be a read error, since a much larger clone is one nucleotide away. The chain combines TRBV12-3 or TRBV12-4 with TRBJ2-7; no definite D call. The CDR3 runs 10 residues. CDR3 nucleotide sequence: TGTGCCAGCAGGGGTCACGAGCAGTGCTTC. Amino acid sequence: CASRGHEQCF.

This clonotype showed up many times. The rearrangement joins TRBV7-9 to TRBJ1-2, with 8 bases that match TRBD1. CDR1 SEHNR and CDR2 FQNEAQ come from the germline V gene (reference sequence). V shed 5 bases, J shed 4 bases, and the junction held 6 bases outside the gene matches. The CDR3 totals 14 residues. The CDR3 sequence: CASSRPDRVYGYTF. CDR3 in DNA: TGTGCCAGCAGCAGGCCGGACAGGGTCTATGGCTACACCTTC.

This clonotype was recorded many times. The chain couples TRBV7-9 to TRBJ2-7; no reliable D call. In germline, CDR1 is SEHNR, CDR2 FQNEAQ (reference sequence). This CDR3 has 12 residues. With 5 bases removed from V and 4 bases from J, the gap between germline ends came to 9 bases. The CDR3, as DNA: TGTGCCAGCAGCCCCCGAGGATACGAGCAGTACTTC. This gives the protein CASSPRGYEQYF.

In this sample, this clonotype turned up many times. CDR3 protein: CATSDESGRGSNEQFF. Here the CDR3 DNA reads TGTGCCACCAGTGACGAAAGCGGGAGGGGGTCCAATGAGCAGTTCTTC. This rearrangement joins TRBV24-1 to TRBJ2-1, with 10 bases identical to TRBD2. Germline V gives CDR1 KGHDR, CDR2 SFDVKD. This CDR3 is built from 16 residues. Germline trimming cut 4 bases from V and 6 bases from J; bases unmatched to any gene: 8.

This clonotype occurred a few times. The chain couples TRBV20-1 to TRBJ2-2; 7 nucleotides align to TRBD1. Germline CDR1 and CDR2: DFQATT and SNEGSKA (reference sequence). The CDR3 has 14 amino acids. With 6 bases clipped from V and 0 bases from J, the junction kept 4 bases outside the gene matches. The CDR3 sequence: CSAAGTANTGELFF. The CDR3 nucleotides are TGCAGTGCGGCCGGGACAGCGAACACCGGGGAGCTGTTTTTT.

The chain couples TRBV20-1 to TRBJ2-5, with 12 nucleotides matching TRBD2. The CDR3 is 15 residues long. Germline CDR1 DFQATT, CDR2 SNEGSKA (reference sequence). Trimming removed 5 bases from V and 2 bases from J; junction bases left unmatched: 6. CDR3 sequence (DNA): TGCAGTGCTGGAGGACTAGCGGGACAACAAGAGACCCAGTACTTC. Translation gives CSAGGLAGQQETQYF.

In this sample, this clonotype turned up many times. The V gene is TRBV7-9, the J gene TRBJ2-5; D may be TRBD2 (6 bases). This CDR3 has 16 amino acids. The V end lost 4 bases, the J end lost 1 base, and 16 bases lay between the germline ends. Per the germline V gene, CDR1 is SEHNR and CDR2 is FQNEAQ (reference sequence). CDR3 nucleotides: TGTGCCAGCAGCTCACGTCGAGTTAGCGGCCAAGAGACCCAGTACTTC. This encodes CASSSRRVSGQETQYF.

This CDR3 reads CASSLLPSGRARETQYF. The CDR3 DNA reads as TGTGCCAGCAGTTTGTTGCCTAGCGGGAGGGCCCGGGAGACCCAGTACTTC. The genes are TRBV12-3 or TRBV12-4 and TRBJ2-5, with 12 positions matching TRBD2. Losses at the gene ends were 3 bases for V and 5 bases for J; bases not matched to a gene: 10. This CDR3 has 17 residues.

This clonotype has a count of ten or more. This chain uses TRBV2 with TRBJ1-1, with unresolved D. Trimming pared 3 bases from V and 0 bases from J, leaving 8 bases between. There are 14 residues in the CDR3. Germline CDR1 reads SNHLY; CDR2 reads FYNNEI. CDR3 sequence reads: CASSDGHLNTEAFF. CDR3 DNA: TGTGCCAGCAGTGATGGTCACCTGAACACTGAAGCTTTCTTT.

A single count supports this clonotype. The V gene is TRBV5-6, the J gene TRBJ2-7, with D uncertain. The germline V gene has CDR1 SGHDT and CDR2 YYEEEE. V lost 0 bases to trimming and J lost 1 base, with 8 bases between them. CDR3 length: 14 residues. For the CDR3, the DNA is TGTGCCAGCAGCTTGGCAGGCAATTCCTACGAGCAGTACTTC. Amino acids: CASSLAGNSYEQYF.

The chain combines TRBV2 with TRBJ2-2; D perhaps matches TRBD2 (5 bases). From germline, CDR1 is SNHLY and CDR2 FYNNEI. This CDR3 is 16 amino acids long. The V gene lost 6 bases and the J gene lost 0 bases, with 14 bases spanning the gap. The CDR3 sequence: CASSGLKPSNTGELFF. The DNA of the CDR3 is TGTGCCAGCAGCGGACTTAAGCCGTCGAACACCGGGGAGCTGTTTTTT.

This clonotype was counted ten times or more. This sequence joins TRBV5-1 and TRBJ2-3, with a tentative D call TRBD2 (6 bases). Germline V gene data show CDR1 as SGHRS and CDR2 as YFSETQ. Deletions cut 0 bases from V and 4 bases from J, with 12 bases between. The CDR3 is 15 residues long. Here the CDR3 reads CASSLEPGGPDTQYF. CDR3 sequence (DNA): TGCGCCAGCAGCTTGGAGCCAGGAGGGCCAGATACGCAGTATTTT.

At least ten counts were recorded for this clonotype. This chain joins TRBV28 and TRBJ2-7; 9 bases align to TRBD1. The V gene's germline CDR1 is MDHEN and CDR2 SYDVKM. The CDR3 consists of 15 residues. The junction had 8 bases not matched to a gene; V was cut back by 5 bases and J by 3 bases. CDR3 residues: CASSPGTGSFYEQYF. Written as DNA, the CDR3 is TGTGCCAGCAGTCCCGGGACAGGGTCTTTCTACGAGCAGTACTTC. Looking up the rest from reference TRBV28 and TRBJ2-7 gives the full variable domain: DVKVTQSSRYLVKRTGEKVFLECVQDMDHENMFWYRQDPGLGLRLIYFSYDVKMKEKGDIPEGYSVSREKKERFSLILESASTNQTSMYLCASSPGTGSFYEQYFGPGTRLTVT.

The table lists this clonotype with many counts. The genes are TRBV3-1 and TRBJ2-7; the match to TRBD2 covers 9 bases. In germline, CDR1 is LGHDT, CDR2 YNNKEL (reference sequence). V shed 2 bases and J 3 bases; nucleotides not matched to a gene: 11. The CDR3 spans 17 residues. CDR3 nucleotides: TGTGCCAGCAGCCAACCGGAAGGGCGGGAGGGGGGCTACGAGCAGTACTTC. Amino acid sequence: CASSQPEGREGGYEQYF.

As for this clonotype: A much larger clone differs from this one at a single base, so this may be a read error. The chain uses TRBV29-1 and TRBJ2-1, with 14 bases lining up with TRBD2. The CDR3 is 14 amino acids. Unmatched junction bases numbered 11, after V lost 7 bases and J lost 12 bases. CDR1 is SQVTM and CDR2 is ANQGSEA in the germline V gene. CDR3 amino acids: CSALPQTSGRVQFF. DNA for the CDR3: TGCAGCGCTCTCCCTCAGACTAGCGGGAGGGTGCAGTTCTTC.

This clonotype was picked up many times. The rearrangement joins TRBV29-1 to TRBJ2-5, with TRBD1 as a possible D gene (5 bases). Germline V lookup: CDR1 SQVTM, CDR2 ANQGSEA. The V end lost 7 bases, the J end lost 5 bases, and 17 bases lay between the germline ends. This CDR3 is built from 13 residues. For the CDR3, the DNA is TGCAGCGGTAGGCCCGACAGTCGGGAGACCCAGTACTTC. This codes for CSGRPDSRETQYF.

The table lists this clonotype with many counts. The chain links TRBV2 to TRBJ2-5, with 7 bases lining up with TRBD1. In germline, CDR1 is SNHLY, CDR2 FYNNEI. J gave up 13 bases and V 6 bases, and 8 bases lay outside the gene matches. The CDR3 length is 11 residues. This CDR3 is CASSPRQGAYF. The CDR3, as DNA: TGTGCCAGCAGCCCCAGACAGGGCGCGTACTTC.

There are many counts of this clonotype. The chain employs TRBV9 and TRBJ2-1; D is possibly TRBD2 (6 bases). Trimming left V 0 bases short and J 0 bases short, with 7 bases between. Germline-derived CDR1 and CDR2 are SGDLS and YYNGEE. The length of the CDR3 is 15 residues. The DNA of the CDR3 is TGTGCCAGCAGCGTAGGGAGGGCCTCCTACAATGAGCAGTTCTTC. Protein: CASSVGRASYNEQFF.

This clonotype has ten or more counts. This chain links TRBV6-6 with TRBJ2-7; 8 bases align to TRBD1. The CDR3 consists of 17 residues. Looked up from germline, CDR1 is MNHNY and CDR2 is SVGAGI (reference sequence). J gave up 4 bases and V 0 bases, and 11 bases lay outside the gene matches. The CDR3 DNA is TGTGCCAGCAGTTACTCGAGTGGGCAGGGGGCGCGGTACGAGCAGTACTTC. Its protein product is CASSYSSGQGARYEQYF.

This chain uses TRBV6-6 with TRBJ2-3; 7 bases line up with TRBD2. The CDR3 runs 15 residues. J lost 0 bases, V lost 2 bases, and 2 bases had no gene match. Per the germline V gene, CDR1 is MNHNY and CDR2 is SVGAGI (reference sequence). The CDR3 DNA follows: TGTGCCAGCAGTTACCATAGCGGGAGCACAGATACGCAGTATTTT. Translating it yields CASSYHSGSTDTQYF.

The sample holds many counts of this clonotype. This rearrangement joins TRBV29-1 to TRBJ2-3; 7 bases match TRBD1. CDR1 is SQVTM, CDR2 ANQGSEA, per germline. The CDR3 is made up of 14 amino acids. The V segment lost 2 bases and the J segment 4 bases; nucleotides outside the gene matches: 6. CDR3 DNA sequence: TGCAGCGTTGAACGGAGAGGGGGCTCAGATACGCAGTATTTT. Its protein product is CSVERRGGSDTQYF.

The chain employs TRBV5-1 and TRBJ1-4, with 11 nucleotides matching TRBD1. The CDR3 extends over 17 amino acids. The J segment lost 3 bases and the V segment lost 5 bases, leaving 9 bases of the junction unmatched. CDR1 and CDR2 from the germline V gene are SGHRS and YFSETQ. CDR3 sequence (DNA): TGCGCCAGCAGTCCGGACAGGGGGCCGGGGGCTAATGAAAAACTGTTTTTT. This gives the protein CASSPDRGPGANEKLFF.

This chain joins TRBV18 and TRBJ2-2; 8 bases are shared with TRBD2. CDR3 length equals 16 residues. J gave up 2 bases and V 3 bases, and 5 bases lay outside the gene matches. Per the germline V gene, CDR1 is KGHSH and CDR2 is LQKENI. DNA of the CDR3: TGTGCCAGCTCACCTTACCGGGAGGGAAACACCGGGGAGCTGTTTTTT. It codes for CASSPYREGNTGELFF.

This clonotype has ten or more counts. The rearrangement uses TRBV9 and TRBJ2-7, with a possible D match to TRBD2 (6 bases). Germline V CDR1 and CDR2: SGDLS, YYNGEE. Trimming pared 0 bases from V and 4 bases from J, leaving 14 bases between. This CDR3 has 15 residues. The CDR3 here is CASSVGIAAPYEQYF. In nucleotides, the CDR3 is TGTGCCAGCAGCGTAGGTATAGCGGCGCCTTACGAGCAGTACTTC.

This clonotype was detected many times. The chain has TRBV5-1 and TRBJ2-3, with TRBD2 matching over 13 bases. Trimming cost V 2 bases and J 5 bases; bases outside gene matches: 5. Germline V gene sequence: CDR1 SGHRS, CDR2 YFSETQ. This CDR3 has 16 amino acids. The CDR3, as DNA: TGCGCCAGCAGCTTACTAGCGGGAGGGCCGGGAGATACGCAGTATTTT. Protein: CASSLLAGGPGDTQYF.

V gene TRBV30 combines with J gene TRBJ1-2; the match to TRBD1 covers 7 bases. V was clipped by 4 bases and J by 6 bases; unmatched bases: 8. Germline lookup yields CDR1 GTSNPN and CDR2 SVGIG (reference sequence). The CDR3 runs 13 residues. The CDR3 loop reads CAWTDRFGHGYTF. The CDR3 DNA reads as TGTGCCTGGACGGACAGGTTCGGCCATGGCTACACCTTC.